This paragraph reports one T cell receptor beta chain. Its target is unknown. The sample comes from a study of cytomegalovirus exposure and HLA in healthy donors. Study-level information: Of 300 to 500 genotyped donors, 81% grouped in the Caucasian-associated ancestry cluster. Study results and limitations: The classifier, whose performance was assessed in both the original and validation cohorts, reportedly diagnosed cytomegalovirus status with high specificity and sensitivity. TCR beta chain V- and J-gene trimming was linked, in a later analysis, to a missense variant in DCLRE1C.

The PCR ran on 60 Vbeta and 13 Jbeta primers. Sequencing was performed with immunoSEQ multiplex PCR; in TCRdb, only in-frame clones are kept and a portion is missing. Of 95,000 to 150,000 clones in the sample, roughly 85% were seen once. Sequenced material: PBMCs. The origin of this receptor is a man younger than 35 in good health and CMV-seropositive.

Written as DNA, the CDR3 is TGTGCCAGCAGCTTTAGCGGGGGACCTTCCTACGAGCAGTACTTC. As protein: CASSFSGGPSYEQYF. The chain combines TRBV5-4 with TRBJ2-7, with 9 bases fitting TRBD2. Germline CDR1 SGHNT, CDR2 YYREEE (reference sequence). V lost 2 bases to trimming and J lost 1 base; unmatched junction nucleotides: 4. The CDR3 consists of 15 residues. Looking up the rest from reference TRBV5-4 and TRBJ2-7 gives the full variable domain: ETGVTQSPTHLIKTRGQQVTLRCSSQSGHNTVSWYQQALGQGPQFIFQYYREEENGRGNFPPRFSGLQFPNYSSELNVNALELDDSALYLCASSFSGGPSYEQYFGPGTRLTVT.